The entry below describes one T cell receptor (beta chain). Other DNA variants within this sample encode the same CDR3. The data stem from a study of blood T cell repertoires in COVID-19. Study at large: PBMCs, B-cell-depleted T cells, or T cells were the source of the cDNA or gDNA that made up the material.

The germline V and J ends were trimmed by 3 bases and 1 base, with 6 bases remaining between them. The CDR3 is 13 amino acids. Original processing methods: The authors estimated nucleated cell counts from reference gene primer amplification. Generated by immunoSEQ multiplex PCR, the TCRdb table keeps only in-frame clones and is missing some. V, J and clone size derive from that table, while D and trimming were established from the DNA sequence. The sample holds 250,000 to 300,000 clones, roughly 88% seen once. The receptor was derived from a woman aged 25 to 39 with acute or convalescent COVID-19. The sequenced material came from peripheral blood. The chain recombines TRBV12-3 or TRBV12-4 with TRBJ1-1; weak D call: TRBD1 (6 bases). The CDR3 nucleotides are TGTGCCAGCAGTTTGACAGGGAACACTGAAGCTTTCTTT. Translating it yields CASSLTGNTEAFF.